The 3 T cell receptor beta chains listed next were all sequenced from one sample in a study of blood T cell repertoires in COVID-19. TCRdb keeps only in-frame clones here, not all; method: immunoSEQ multiplex PCR. This table holds 90,000 to 150,000 clones, around three quarters found once. The sequenced material came from peripheral blood. These receptor sequences come from a man aged 70-80 years with acute or convalescent COVID-19.

This chain links TRBV16 with TRBJ1-6; D gene ambiguous. The V end lost 3 bases, the J end lost 7 bases, and 10 bases lay between the germline ends. The CDR3 is 14 residues long. Germline CDR1 reads KGHSY; CDR2 reads FQNENV. Here the CDR3 DNA reads TGTGCCAGCAGCCAGTTGGACTCAAATTCACCCCTCCACTTT. Its translation is CASSQLDSNSPLHF. The full variable domain, with the rest looked up from reference TRBV16 and TRBJ1-6, is GEEVAQTPKHLVRGEGQKAKLYCAPIKGHSYVFWYQQVLKNEFKFLISFQNENVFDETGMPKERFSAKCLPNSPCSLEIQATKLEDSAVYFCASSQLDSNSPLHFGNGTRLTVT.

This chain joins TRBV18 and TRBJ1-2; 9 positions agree with TRBD1. V was clipped by 3 bases and J by 3 bases; unmatched bases: 11. The CDR3 totals 17 residues. Germline V gene data show CDR1 as KGHSH and CDR2 as LQKENI. The DNA for the CDR3 is TGTGCCAGCTCACCGAGAACAGGGGGCGCGGGGGACTATGGCTACACCTTC. Encoded protein: CASSPRTGGAGDYGYTF.

This clone was detected a few times. The chain combines TRBV7-9 with TRBJ2-1, with 7 bases matching TRBD2. With 2 bases clipped from V and 8 bases from J, the junction kept 12 bases outside the gene matches. The CDR3 spans 16 residues. CDR1 and CDR2 (germline): SEHNR, FQNEAQ (reference sequence). Written as DNA, the CDR3 is TGTGCCAGCAGCTTACCCCCTAGCGGCTCGGGCGATGAGCAGTTCTTC. This encodes CASSLPPSGSGDEQFF.